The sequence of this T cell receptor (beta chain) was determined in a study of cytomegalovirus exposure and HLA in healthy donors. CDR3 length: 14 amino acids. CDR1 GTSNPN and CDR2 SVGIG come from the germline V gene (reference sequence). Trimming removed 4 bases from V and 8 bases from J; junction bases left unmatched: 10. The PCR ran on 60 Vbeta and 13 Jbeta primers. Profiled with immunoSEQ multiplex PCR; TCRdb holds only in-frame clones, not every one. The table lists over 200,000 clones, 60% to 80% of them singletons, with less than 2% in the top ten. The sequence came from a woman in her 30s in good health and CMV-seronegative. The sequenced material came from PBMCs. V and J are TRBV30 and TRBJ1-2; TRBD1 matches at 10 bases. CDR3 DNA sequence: TGTGCCTGGACTGGGACAGGGGCTCGGTGGGGCTACACCTTC. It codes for CAWTGTGARWGYTF.